A single sample is the source of the 10 T cell receptor beta chains below, sequenced in a study of CD8 T cells in Susac syndrome. With random hexamers, roughly 0.45 to 1 ug RNA was reverse transcribed. TCRdb re-analysed the immunoSEQ multiplex PCR reads in MiXCR, keeping a single row per CDR3 protein. The table has under 85,000 distinct CDR3 sequences, roughly 94% seen once. The sequenced sample consisted of CD8+ T cells from PBMCs. Receptors originate from a human donor with multiple sclerosis.

The chain joins TRBV7-9 to TRBJ1-4, with unresolved D. Germline V gene sequence: CDR1 SEHNR, CDR2 FQNEAQ (reference sequence). Trimming shortened V by 5 bases and J by 7 bases, and 14 bases separated the two germline ends. This CDR3 comprises 14 residues. CDR3 region: CASSPAIIGEKLFF. CDR3 nucleotides: TGTGCCAGCAGCCCGGCCATTATTGGTGAAAAACTGTTTTTT.

This chain uses TRBV27 with TRBJ2-1; D not resolved. This CDR3 spans 15 amino acids. V lost 0 bases and J lost 5, with 11 bases in between. The V gene's germline CDR1 is MNHEY and CDR2 SMNVEV (reference sequence). The CDR3 loop reads CASSLSLRIHNEQFF. Written as DNA, the CDR3 is TGTGCCAGCAGTTTATCGCTCAGGATTCACAATGAGCAGTTCTTC.

This chain links TRBV28 with TRBJ2-5; D not resolved. The CDR3 is 13 residues long. V was cut by 6 bases and J by 0 bases, with 8 bases left in between. Germline V CDR1 and CDR2: MDHEN, SYDVKM. The CDR3 DNA is TGTGCCAGCAGCTCTCTCTACCAAGAGACCCAGTACTTC. It yields the protein CASSSLYQETQYF.

V usage is TRBV7-9 and J usage is TRBJ2-2, with TRBD1 identical over 7 bases. The V gene's germline CDR1 is SEHNR and CDR2 FQNEAQ (reference sequence). J was trimmed by 2 bases and V by 6 bases; bases with no gene match: 6. This CDR3 spans 15 amino acids. Written as DNA, the CDR3 is TGTGCCAGCAGTTACCGGGACAGCAACACCGGGGAGCTGTTTTTT. Translated, it gives CASSYRDSNTGELFF.

The V gene is TRBV12-3 or TRBV12-4, the J gene TRBJ2-3; 11 bases line up with TRBD2. Trimming removed 6 bases from V and 2 bases from J; junction bases left unmatched: 10. The CDR3 is 17 amino acids. The chain's CDR3 is CASSLPLAGGPTDTQYF. CDR3 nucleotide sequence: TGTGCCAGCAGCTTGCCTCTAGCGGGGGGACCCACAGATACGCAGTATTTT.

V and J are TRBV20-1 and TRBJ2-7, with a possible D match to TRBD2 (6 bases). The CDR3 loop spans 15 amino acids. Between the trimmed V and J ends, which lost 2 bases and 4 bases, there was a span of 18 bases. Germline V gives CDR1 DFQATT, CDR2 SNEGSKA (reference sequence). CDR3 residues: CSARHDSGHRYEQYF. The CDR3 nucleotides are TGCAGTGCTAGACATGACAGCGGGCACCGGTACGAGCAGTACTTC.

The V gene is TRBV27, the J gene TRBJ2-7; TRBD2 matches at 10 bases. The V gene end was trimmed by 6 bases and the J gene end by 1 base; junction bases not matched to a gene: 6. The CDR3 has 15 residues. CDR1 and CDR2 from the germline V gene are MNHEY and SMNVEV (reference sequence). The DNA of the CDR3 is TGTGCCAGCAGAACTAATAGCGGGGGGTCCTACGAGCAGTACTTC. This translates into CASRTNSGGSYEQYF.

The chain carries TRBV29-1 and TRBJ1-2; D remains unclear. The germline V gene encodes CDR1 SQVTM and CDR2 ANQGSEA. V gave up 5 bases and J gave up 4 bases, with 14 bases separating them. The CDR3 spans 13 residues. The CDR3 nucleotides read TGCAGCGTTTACCAGACGTCGGCCTATGGCTACACCTTC. It yields the protein CSVYQTSAYGYTF. The whole variable domain, filled in from reference TRBV29-1 and TRBJ1-2, reads SAVISQKPSRDICQRGTSLTIQCQVDSQVTMMFWYRQQPGQSLTLIATANQGSEATYESGFVIDKFPISRPNLTFSTLTVSNMSPEDSSIYLCSVYQTSAYGYTFGSGTRLTVV.

The J gene is TRBJ2-1, the V gene TRBV7-6, with TRBD1 matching over 12 bases. The CDR3 spans 15 residues. Germline loops: CDR1 SGHVS, CDR2 FNYEAQ. V trimming: 3 bases; J trimming: 6 bases; junction bases outside the gene matches: 3. The CDR3, as DNA: TGTGCCAGCAGCTTGGGGACAGGGGGCATCAATGAGCAGTTCTTC. Protein product: CASSLGTGGINEQFF. The whole variable domain, remainder taken from reference TRBV7-6 and TRBJ2-1, is GAGVSQSPRYKVTKRGQDVALRCDPISGHVSLYWYRQALGQGPEFLTYFNYEAQQDKSGLPNDRFSAERPEGSISTLTIQRTEQRDSAMYRCASSLGTGGINEQFFGPGTRLTVL.

The chain combines TRBV5-6 with TRBJ2-1; 7 bases line up with TRBD2. CDR1 and CDR2 (germline): SGHDT, YYEEEE. With 6 bases clipped from V and 4 bases from J, the junction kept 4 bases outside the gene matches. The CDR3 consists of 13 residues. CDR3 in DNA: TGTGCCAGCATCTCAGCGGGGTACAATGAGCAGTTCTTC. Residues: CASISAGYNEQFF.